This T cell receptor beta chain came from a study of shared clonotypes between healthy human individuals (dated by TCRdb to about 2020). In terms of the full investigation: The cohort comprised a couple of women and a few men aged 18 to 49 years. To increase sequencing depth and limit assay-specific biases, TCR repertoire library preparation and sequencing were carried out by different laboratories using diverse techniques. Each donor's leukapheresis produced roughly between roughly 0.94 and 9.5 billion PBMCs. To estimate repertoire size and how much clonotypes are shared between individuals, the study performed deep sequencing of blood TCR repertoires from a few healthy adults. For each donor, CD4 naive and CD4 memory were each given three plates, CD8 naive was given two plates, and CD8 memory was given one plate. General study outcomes and caveats: Sampling was restricted to blood, and TCR repertoires in tissue are likely to differ from TCR repertoires in blood. Around 5% of naive CD4, 3.5% of naive CD8, about 2.1% of memory CD4, and 0.35% to 0.4% of memory CD8 clonotypes were shared across four donors. Naive subsets generally had larger estimated clonotype richness than memory subsets. Compared with non-shared clonotypes, clonotypes shared by all four sorted-subset donors had higher generation probabilities. The genetic and exposure-history diversity represented was limited by the small number of donors. Rarefaction of sorted-subset datasets indicated incomplete sequencing despite the large sequencing depth. Pairwise subsampling indicated that sequencing depth was expected to affect the degree of clonotype sharing among donors.

As regards this clone: No cognate antigen has been identified for it. There are no base qualities to consult, and no much larger clone falls within one base.

TCR CDR3 regions were amplified from genomic DNA by multiplex PCR using the deep immunoSEQ assay. Extracted genomic DNA from each cell subset was distributed evenly across all wells of several immunoSEQ 96-well plates, and each plate was treated as a replicate. For sorted subsets, around 0.2 ug genomic DNA, equal to about 30,000 T cell genomes, was loaded into each replicate PCR. Purified libraries were measured with a Qubit 3.0 fluorometer, size-checked on a Bioanalyzer 2100, and measured again with the KAPA Library Quantification kit. Each immunoSEQ 96-well plate was sequenced on its own single-read 150-cycle Illumina NextSeq 550 flow cell. The source study handled its data this way. Because only junctional sequences without quality scores were contained in the immunoSEQ output, filtering matching that applied to full-length reads could not be performed. To assign V/J genes and CDR3, sequences were annotated using PyIR, a Python wrapper for IgBLAST v1.9, with IMGT germline references. Any read was removed if the V/J assignment was weak (E-value above 1e-6), the CDR3 was missing, or the read contained stop codons, out-of-frame junctions, or ambiguous translated residues. V3J clonotypes were defined by identical inferred V gene, J gene, and CDR3 amino acid sequence. Percentage overlap between repertoires was computed as shared unique clonotypes divided by the size of the smaller repertoire. RTK rarefaction, the Chao1 estimator, and Recon v2.1 estimates of unobserved clonotypes were used to assess repertoire richness. Generation probabilities for all TCRbeta clonotypes obtained by the gDNA method from a few donors were computed using OLGA. Not all clones reach the TCRdb copy of this immuneACCESS table, which keeps in-frame sequences only. Checked studies attribute under half of the gap to unresolved V genes and leave the rest unexplained. The V and J calls and clone size were taken over from that table, and D and trimming were inferred from the DNA. This sample comprises around 560,000 clones, approximately 95% of them detected only once. The top ten clonotypes cover about 0.11% of the sample.

There are 14 amino acids in the CDR3, from cysteine to phenylalanine inclusive. Solely the CDR3 DNA is kept, with 42 bases framed from the first base. The germline V gene supplies CDR1 MDHEN and CDR2 SYDVKM. Between the V and J ends, shortened by 4 bases and 4 bases respectively, the junction contains 14 bases. CD8 naive samples consisted of CD45RO-negative cells that were positively selected for CCR7, yielding a CD45RA+CCR7+ population without TemRA cells. The donors were healthy, HIV-negative adults who had no recently reported acute infections or vaccinations. All donors were Caucasian adults living in Nashville, Tennessee, USA. Blood was collected by leukapheresis, and PBMCs were isolated by Ficoll-Histopaque density gradient centrifugation and then cryopreserved in liquid nitrogen vapor phase. Analytical flow cytometry was used to check the purity and quantity of every magnetically sorted T cell population. Each sorted fraction had its genomic DNA isolated and then quantified by UV absorbance on a Nanodrop 2000c.

Sequenced material: naive CD8+ T cells sorted from blood. This sample's cell subset or site label indicates: CD45RA+CCR7+. The V and J genes are TRBV28 and TRBJ2-7; TRBD1 is a possible D gene, resting on 5 matching bases. The TCR comes from a woman aged 30 to 39 in good health. CDR3 loop: CASSSTENRYEQYF. At the DNA level, the sequence is TGTGCCAGCAGTTCCACAGAAAACAGGTACGAGCAGTACTTC.